This T cell receptor (beta chain) was sequenced for a study of T-cell reconstitution after alpha-beta-depleted transplantation in children. This CDR3 has 13 amino acids. V was clipped by 2 bases and J by 4 bases, with 9 bases between them. Germline V lookup: CDR1 MNHNY, CDR2 SVGAGI (reference sequence). Overall study findings and caveats: The high TCRbeta diversity at day 60 in some patients came from surviving recipient T cells and thymic progenitors. Expanded clones from the graft, numbering several hundred, reportedly supplied alpha-beta T cells about two months after transplant. T-cell numbers and diversity, one year after transplant, stemmed largely from T cells that were newly produced.

Unique molecular identifiers were used in preparing the TCRbeta library. TCRdb itself ran the PCR reads through MiXCR, one entry per CDR3 protein. The table shows about 340,000 distinct CDR3 sequences, with around 15% occurring only once. In the case of this clonotype: Its antigen is not known.

Sequences were derived from PBMCs, mostly from graft donor cells, sampled 360 days after TCRalphabeta/CD19-depleted stem cell transplant. V is TRBV6-6 and J is TRBJ2-7, with a possible D match to TRBD1 (6 bases). The clonotype comes from a male patient under 10 years old who had a stem cell transplant for acute lymphoblastic leukemia, so the T cells may come from the graft donor. CDR3 region: CASSYVRGYEQYF. The CDR3, as DNA: TGTGCCAGCAGTTACGTTAGGGGGTACGAGCAGTACTTC.